This TCR beta chain was documented in a study of OX40 agonist ivuxolimab in advanced cancers. Background on the study: Participants, roughly 81% male, averaged roughly 59 years of age, ranging from roughly 23 to 80. Study-level findings and limits: Some nonresponders likewise displayed low normalized T-cell clonal expansion. The expanded peripheral T cells' antigen specificity was not determined.

On this clone itself: Its antigen is currently unknown.

Trimming removed 0 bases at V and 6 bases at J, with 12 bases between. CDR3 length equals 14 residues. Germline lookup yields CDR1 SGHNT and CDR2 YENEEA. Produced via immunoSEQ multiplex PCR; TCRdb's table is partial and in-frame only. The top ten clones hold about 2% of a sample with 30,000 to 45,000 clones, 82% of them seen once. The TCR sequence derives from an adult with an advanced solid tumor such as melanoma, head and neck, liver or kidney cancer. The sample was CD4+ or CD8+ T cells sorted from blood, taken in a trial of the OX40 agonist ivuxolimab. The chain couples TRBV11-3 to TRBJ2-7, with D possibly being TRBD2 (6 bases). Here the CDR3 DNA reads TGTGCCAGCAGCTTAGACGGTGGGGAGGTCGAGCAGTACTTC. Encoded protein: CASSLDGGEVEQYF.